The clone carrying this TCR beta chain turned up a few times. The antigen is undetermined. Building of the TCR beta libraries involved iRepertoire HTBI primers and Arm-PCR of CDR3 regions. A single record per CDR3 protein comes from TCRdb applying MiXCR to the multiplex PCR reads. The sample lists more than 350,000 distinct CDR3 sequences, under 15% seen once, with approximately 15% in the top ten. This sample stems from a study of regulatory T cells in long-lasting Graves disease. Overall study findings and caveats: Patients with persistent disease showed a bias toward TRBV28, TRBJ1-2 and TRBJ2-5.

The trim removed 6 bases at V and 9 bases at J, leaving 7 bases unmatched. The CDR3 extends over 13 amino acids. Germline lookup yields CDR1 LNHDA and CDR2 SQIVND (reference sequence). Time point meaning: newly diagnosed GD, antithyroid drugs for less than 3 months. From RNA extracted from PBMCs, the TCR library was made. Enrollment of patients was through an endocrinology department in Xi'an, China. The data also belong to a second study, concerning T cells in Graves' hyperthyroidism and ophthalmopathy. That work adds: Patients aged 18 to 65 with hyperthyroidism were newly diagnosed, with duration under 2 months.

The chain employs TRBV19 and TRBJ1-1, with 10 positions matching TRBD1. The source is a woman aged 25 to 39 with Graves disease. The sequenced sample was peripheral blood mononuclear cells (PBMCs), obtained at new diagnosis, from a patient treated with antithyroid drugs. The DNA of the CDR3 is TGTGCCAGTAGGACAGGGGGCGGCGAGAAAGCTTTCTTT. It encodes CASRTGGGEKAFF.